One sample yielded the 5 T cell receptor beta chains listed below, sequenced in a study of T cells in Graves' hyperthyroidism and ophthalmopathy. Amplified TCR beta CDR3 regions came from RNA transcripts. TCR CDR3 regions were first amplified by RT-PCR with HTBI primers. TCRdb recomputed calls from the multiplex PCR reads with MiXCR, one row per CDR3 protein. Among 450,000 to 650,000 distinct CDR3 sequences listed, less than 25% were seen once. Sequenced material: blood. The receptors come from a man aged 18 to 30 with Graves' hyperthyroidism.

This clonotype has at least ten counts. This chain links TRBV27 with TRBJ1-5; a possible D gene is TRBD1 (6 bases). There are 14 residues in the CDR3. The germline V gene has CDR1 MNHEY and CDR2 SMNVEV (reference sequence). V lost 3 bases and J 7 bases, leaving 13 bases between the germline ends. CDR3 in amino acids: CASSLPGDGQPQHF. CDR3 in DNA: TGTGCCAGCAGTTTGCCAGGGGATGGGCAGCCCCAGCATTTT.

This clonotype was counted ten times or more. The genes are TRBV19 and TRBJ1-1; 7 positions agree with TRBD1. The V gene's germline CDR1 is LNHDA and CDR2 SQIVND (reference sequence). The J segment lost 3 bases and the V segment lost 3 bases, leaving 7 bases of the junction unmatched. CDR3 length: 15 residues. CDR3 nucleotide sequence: TGTGCCAGTAGTATGGGGCAGGGGGTGGACACTGAAGCTTTCTTT. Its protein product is CASSMGQGVDTEAFF.

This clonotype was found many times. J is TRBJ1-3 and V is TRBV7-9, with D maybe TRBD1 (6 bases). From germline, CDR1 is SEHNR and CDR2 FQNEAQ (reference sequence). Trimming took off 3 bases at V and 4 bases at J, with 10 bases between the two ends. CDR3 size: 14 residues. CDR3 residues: CASSFRDTGNTIYF. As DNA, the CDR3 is TGTGCCAGCAGCTTCCGGGACACGGGAAACACCATATATTTT.

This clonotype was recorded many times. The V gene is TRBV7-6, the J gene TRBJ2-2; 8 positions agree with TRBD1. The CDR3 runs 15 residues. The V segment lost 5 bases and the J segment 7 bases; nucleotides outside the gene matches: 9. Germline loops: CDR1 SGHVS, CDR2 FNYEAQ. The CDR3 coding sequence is TGTGCCAGCAGCCGGGGACAGGTGGGGTTCGGGGAGCTGTTTTTT. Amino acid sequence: CASSRGQVGFGELFF. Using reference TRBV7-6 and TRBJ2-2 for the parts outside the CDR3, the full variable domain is GAGVSQSPRYKVTKRGQDVALRCDPISGHVSLYWYRQALGQGPEFLTYFNYEAQQDKSGLPNDRFSAERPEGSISTLTIQRTEQRDSAMYRCASSRGQVGFGELFFGEGSRLTVL.

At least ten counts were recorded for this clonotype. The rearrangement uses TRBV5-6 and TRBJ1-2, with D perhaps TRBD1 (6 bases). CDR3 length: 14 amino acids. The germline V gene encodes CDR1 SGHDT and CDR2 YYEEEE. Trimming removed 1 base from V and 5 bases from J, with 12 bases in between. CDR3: CASSLNVDSYGYTF. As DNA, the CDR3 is TGTGCCAGCAGCTTGAATGTGGACAGTTATGGCTACACCTTC.